This TCR beta chain was retrieved from a study of Ad26.COV2.S vaccination and SARS-CoV-2 variants. Study overall: Ad26.COV2.S given intramuscularly, once or twice 56 days apart.

TCRdb's copy holds only in-frame clones and misses some; the assay was immunoSEQ multiplex PCR. The sample lists hundreds of thousands of clones; around nine tenths were seen once. In its sample, this clone was seen a few times. The treatment is: about 20 received Ad26.COV2.S at low or high dose, single or two shots; roughly 5 received placebo; per-sample allocation not given. All samples were drawn on day 63, counting from the first vaccine or placebo injection. The CDR3 is 13 amino acids. Trimming stripped 5 bases from V and 2 bases from J, with 7 bases between. Germline CDR1 and CDR2: MNHEY and SVGAGI.

The receptor's source is a person aged 18-60 years who received the Ad26.COV2.S COVID-19 vaccine or a placebo. The chain couples TRBV6-5 to TRBJ1-5; no definite D call. The sample consisted of peripheral blood, taken in a trial of Ad26.COV2.S vaccine versus placebo. The CDR3 DNA is TGTGCCAGCAGTAGAGGGCGCAATCAGCCCCAGCATTTT. Protein product: CASSRGRNQPQHF.